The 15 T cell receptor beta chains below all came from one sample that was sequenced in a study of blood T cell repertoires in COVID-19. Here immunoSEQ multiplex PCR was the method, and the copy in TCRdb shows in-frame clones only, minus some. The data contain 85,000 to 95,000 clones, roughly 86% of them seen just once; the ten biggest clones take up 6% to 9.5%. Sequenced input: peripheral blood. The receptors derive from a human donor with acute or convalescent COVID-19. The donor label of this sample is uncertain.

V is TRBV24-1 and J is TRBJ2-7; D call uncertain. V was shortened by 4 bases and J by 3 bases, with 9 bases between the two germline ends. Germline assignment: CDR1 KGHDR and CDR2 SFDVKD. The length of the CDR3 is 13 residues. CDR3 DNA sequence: TGTGCCACCAGTGACCAACGAGGCTACGAGCAGTACTTC. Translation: CATSDQRGYEQYF.

The CDR3 coding sequence is TGTGCCAGCAGTTCCCCTTTGCGGGGAGAGATTGAGCAGTTCTTC. Translating gives CASSSPLRGEIEQFF. The V call is TRBV6-5, the J call TRBJ2-1, with a possible D match to TRBD2 (6 bases). The V and J ends lost 4 bases and 9 bases respectively, with 19 bases between them. The CDR3 extends over 15 amino acids. CDR1 is MNHEY and CDR2 is SVGAGI in the germline V gene.

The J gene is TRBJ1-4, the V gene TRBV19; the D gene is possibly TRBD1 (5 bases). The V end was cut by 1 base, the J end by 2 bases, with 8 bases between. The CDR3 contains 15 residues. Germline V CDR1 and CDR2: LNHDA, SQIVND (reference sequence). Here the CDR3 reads CASSIGGETNEKLFF. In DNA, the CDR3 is TGTGCCAGTAGTATAGGGGGGGAGACTAATGAAAAACTGTTTTTT.

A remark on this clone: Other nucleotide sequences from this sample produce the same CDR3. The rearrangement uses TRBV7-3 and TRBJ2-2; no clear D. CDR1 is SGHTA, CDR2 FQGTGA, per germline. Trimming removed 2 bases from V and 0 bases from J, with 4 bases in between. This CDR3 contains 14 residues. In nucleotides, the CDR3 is TGTGCCAGCAGCTTAGGCACGAACACCGGGGAGCTGTTTTTT. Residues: CASSLGTNTGELFF.

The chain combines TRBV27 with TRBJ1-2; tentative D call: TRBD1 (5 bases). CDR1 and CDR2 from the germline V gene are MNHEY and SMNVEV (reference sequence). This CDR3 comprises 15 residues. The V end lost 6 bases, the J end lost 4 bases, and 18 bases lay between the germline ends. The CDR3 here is CASRPGRGIGYGYTF. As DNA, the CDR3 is TGTGCCAGCAGACCCGGAAGGGGCATCGGCTATGGCTACACCTTC.

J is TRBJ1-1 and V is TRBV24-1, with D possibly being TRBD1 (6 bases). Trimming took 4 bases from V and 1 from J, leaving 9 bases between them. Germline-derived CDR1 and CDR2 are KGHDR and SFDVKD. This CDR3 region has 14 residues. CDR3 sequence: CATSDTTGNTEAFF. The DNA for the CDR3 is TGTGCCACCAGTGACACGACAGGGAACACTGAAGCTTTCTTT.

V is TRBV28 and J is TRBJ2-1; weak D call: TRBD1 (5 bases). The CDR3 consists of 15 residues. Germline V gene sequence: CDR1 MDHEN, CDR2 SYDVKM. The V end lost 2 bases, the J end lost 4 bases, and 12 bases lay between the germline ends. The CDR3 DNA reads TGTGCCAGCAGTTTAGGGTCAGGGCGGTACAATGAGCAGTTCTTC. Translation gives CASSLGSGRYNEQFF.

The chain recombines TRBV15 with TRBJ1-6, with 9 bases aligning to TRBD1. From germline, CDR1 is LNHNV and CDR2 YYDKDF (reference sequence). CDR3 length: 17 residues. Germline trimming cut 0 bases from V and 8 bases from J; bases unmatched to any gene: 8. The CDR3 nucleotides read TGTGCCACCAGCAGAGATCCCCCCGGGACAGGGTATTCACCCCTCCACTTT. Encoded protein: CATSRDPPGTGYSPLHF.

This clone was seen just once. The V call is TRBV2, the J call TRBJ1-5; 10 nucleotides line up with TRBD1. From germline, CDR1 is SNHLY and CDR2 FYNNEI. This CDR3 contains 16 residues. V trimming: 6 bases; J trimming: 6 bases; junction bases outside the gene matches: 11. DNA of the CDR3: TGTGCCAGCAGCGTCGGGAGGACAGGGGGTGGTCAGCCCCAGCATTTT. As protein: CASSVGRTGGGQPQHF.

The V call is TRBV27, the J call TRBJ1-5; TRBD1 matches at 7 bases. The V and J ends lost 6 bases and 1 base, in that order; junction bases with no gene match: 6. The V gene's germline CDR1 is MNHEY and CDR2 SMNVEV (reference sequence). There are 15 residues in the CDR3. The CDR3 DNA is TGTGCCAGCAGCAAAACGACAGGGAGCAATCAGCCCCAGCATTTT. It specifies CASSKTTGSNQPQHF.

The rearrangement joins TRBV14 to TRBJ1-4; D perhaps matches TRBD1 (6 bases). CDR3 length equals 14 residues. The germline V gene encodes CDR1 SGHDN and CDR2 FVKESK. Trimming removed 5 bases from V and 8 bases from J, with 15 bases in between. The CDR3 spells CASSKRQVGEKLFF. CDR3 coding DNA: TGTGCCAGCAGCAAGAGACAGGTAGGAGAAAAACTGTTTTTT. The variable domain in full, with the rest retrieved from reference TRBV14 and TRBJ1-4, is EAGVTQFPSHSVIEKGQTVTLRCDPISGHDNLYWYRRVMGKEIKFLLHFVKESKQDESGMPNNRFLAERTGGTYSTLKVQPAELEDSGVYFCASSKRQVGEKLFFGSGTQLSVL.

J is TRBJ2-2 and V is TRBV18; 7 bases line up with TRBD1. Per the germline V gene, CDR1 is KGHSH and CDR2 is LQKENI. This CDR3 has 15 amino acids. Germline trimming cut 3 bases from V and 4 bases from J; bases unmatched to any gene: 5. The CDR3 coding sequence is TGTGCCAGCTCACCGGCAGGGGGTTTCACCGGGGAGCTGTTTTTT. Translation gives CASSPAGGFTGELFF.

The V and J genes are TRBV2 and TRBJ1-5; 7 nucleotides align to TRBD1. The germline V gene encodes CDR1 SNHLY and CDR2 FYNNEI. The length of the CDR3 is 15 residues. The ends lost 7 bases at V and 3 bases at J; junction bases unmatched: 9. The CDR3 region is CASTRDRQANQPQHF. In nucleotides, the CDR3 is TGTGCCAGCACCCGGGACAGACAAGCCAATCAGCCCCAGCATTTT.

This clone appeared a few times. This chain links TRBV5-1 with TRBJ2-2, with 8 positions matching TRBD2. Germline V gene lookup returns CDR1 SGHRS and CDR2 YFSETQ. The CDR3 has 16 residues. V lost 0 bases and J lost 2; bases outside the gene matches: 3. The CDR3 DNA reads TGCGCCAGCAGCTTGGGAAGCGGGGGAAACACCGGGGAGCTGTTTTTT. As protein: CASSLGSGGNTGELFF.

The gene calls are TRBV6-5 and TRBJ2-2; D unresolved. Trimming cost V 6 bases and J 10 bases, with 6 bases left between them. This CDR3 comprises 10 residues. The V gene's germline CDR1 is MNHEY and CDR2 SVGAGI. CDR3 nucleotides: TGTGCCAGCAGATCTAAGGAGCTGTTTTTT. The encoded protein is CASRSKELFF.